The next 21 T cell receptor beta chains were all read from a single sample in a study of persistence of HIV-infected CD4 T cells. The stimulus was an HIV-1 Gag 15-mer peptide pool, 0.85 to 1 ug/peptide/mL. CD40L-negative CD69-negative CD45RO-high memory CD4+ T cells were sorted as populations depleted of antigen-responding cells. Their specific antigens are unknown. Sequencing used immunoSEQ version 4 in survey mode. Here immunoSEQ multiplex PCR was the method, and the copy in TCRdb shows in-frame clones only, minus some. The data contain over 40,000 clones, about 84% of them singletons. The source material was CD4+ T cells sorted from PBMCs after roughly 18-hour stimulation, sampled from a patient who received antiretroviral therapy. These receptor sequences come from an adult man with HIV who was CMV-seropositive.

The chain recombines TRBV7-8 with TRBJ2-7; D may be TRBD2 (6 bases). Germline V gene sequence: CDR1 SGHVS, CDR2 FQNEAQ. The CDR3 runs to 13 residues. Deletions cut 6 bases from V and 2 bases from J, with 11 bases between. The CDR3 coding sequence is TGTGCCAGCAGTTCGGGACTCGCCTACGAGCAGTACTTC. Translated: CASSSGLAYEQYF.

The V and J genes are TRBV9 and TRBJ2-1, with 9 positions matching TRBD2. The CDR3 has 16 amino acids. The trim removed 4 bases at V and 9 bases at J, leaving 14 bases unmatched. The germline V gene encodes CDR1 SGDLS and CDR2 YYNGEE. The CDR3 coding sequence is TGTGCCAGCAGCCCGAGAACGGGACTAGCTGGATCTGAGCAGTTCTTC. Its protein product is CASSPRTGLAGSEQFF.

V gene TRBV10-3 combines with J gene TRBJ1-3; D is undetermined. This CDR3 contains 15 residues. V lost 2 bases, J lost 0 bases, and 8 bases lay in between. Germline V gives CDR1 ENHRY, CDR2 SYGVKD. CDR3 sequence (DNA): TGTGCCATCAGTGAGCAGAAGAGCTCTGGAAACACCATATATTTT. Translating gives CAISEQKSSGNTIYF.

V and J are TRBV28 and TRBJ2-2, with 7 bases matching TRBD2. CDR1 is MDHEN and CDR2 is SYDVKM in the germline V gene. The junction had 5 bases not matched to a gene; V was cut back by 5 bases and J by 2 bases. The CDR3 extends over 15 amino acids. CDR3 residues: CASSPASGNTGELFF. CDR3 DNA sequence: TGTGCCAGCAGTCCGGCTAGCGGAAACACCGGGGAGCTGTTTTTT.

CDR3 DNA sequence: TGTGCCAGCAGGAGGGGGACAGGTGGGAATTCACCCCTCCACTTT. Its protein product is CASRRGTGGNSPLHF. The chain carries TRBV6-5 and TRBJ1-6; 8 nucleotides match TRBD1. The CDR3 is 15 residues long. Per the germline V gene, CDR1 is MNHEY and CDR2 is SVGAGI. J was trimmed by 7 bases and V by 6 bases; bases with no gene match: 8.

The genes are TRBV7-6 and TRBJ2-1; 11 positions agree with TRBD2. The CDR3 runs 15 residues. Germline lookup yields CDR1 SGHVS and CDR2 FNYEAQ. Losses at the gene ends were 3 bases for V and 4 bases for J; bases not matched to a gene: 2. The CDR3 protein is CASSFRTSGYNEQFF. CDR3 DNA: TGTGCCAGCAGCTTCAGGACTAGCGGGTACAATGAGCAGTTCTTC.

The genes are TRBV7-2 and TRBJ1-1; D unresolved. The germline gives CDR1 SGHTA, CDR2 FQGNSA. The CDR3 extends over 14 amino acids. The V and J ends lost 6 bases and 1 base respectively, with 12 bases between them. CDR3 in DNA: TGTGCCAGCAGTGTCTTAGGGTCGAACACTGAAGCTTTCTTT. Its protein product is CASSVLGSNTEAFF.

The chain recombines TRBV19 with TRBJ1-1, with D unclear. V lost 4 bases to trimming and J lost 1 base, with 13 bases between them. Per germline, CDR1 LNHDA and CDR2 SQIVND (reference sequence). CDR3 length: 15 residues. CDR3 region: CASSTDRSGNTEAFF. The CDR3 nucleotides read TGTGCCAGTAGTACGGACCGGTCCGGGAACACTGAAGCTTTCTTT.

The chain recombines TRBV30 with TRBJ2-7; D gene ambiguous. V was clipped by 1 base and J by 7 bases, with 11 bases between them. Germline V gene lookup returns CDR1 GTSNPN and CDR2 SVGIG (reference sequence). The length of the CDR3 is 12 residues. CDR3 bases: TGTGCCTGGAGTGATTTGGCGGATGAGCAGTACTTC. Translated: CAWSDLADEQYF.

The CDR3 is CASSPWQGARTGELFF. In DNA, the CDR3 is TGTGCCAGCAGCCCTTGGCAGGGGGCGCGTACCGGGGAGCTGTTTTTT. The chain employs TRBV27 and TRBJ2-2; 8 positions match TRBD1. Looked up from germline, CDR1 is MNHEY and CDR2 is SMNVEV (reference sequence). The ends lost 6 bases at V and 5 bases at J; junction bases unmatched: 11. The CDR3 runs 16 residues.

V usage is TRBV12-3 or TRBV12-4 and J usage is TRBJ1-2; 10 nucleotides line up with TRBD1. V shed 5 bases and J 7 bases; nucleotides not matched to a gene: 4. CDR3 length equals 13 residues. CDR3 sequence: CASSTGTGVGYTF. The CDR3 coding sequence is TGTGCCAGCAGTACCGGGACAGGGGTTGGCTACACCTTC.

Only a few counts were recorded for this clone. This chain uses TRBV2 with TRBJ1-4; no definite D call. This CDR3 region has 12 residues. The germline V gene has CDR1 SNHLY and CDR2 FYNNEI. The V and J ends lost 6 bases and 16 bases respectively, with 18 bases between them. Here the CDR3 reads CASSPLWATEFF. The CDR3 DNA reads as TGTGCCAGCAGCCCCCTCTGGGCAACGGAGTTTTTT.

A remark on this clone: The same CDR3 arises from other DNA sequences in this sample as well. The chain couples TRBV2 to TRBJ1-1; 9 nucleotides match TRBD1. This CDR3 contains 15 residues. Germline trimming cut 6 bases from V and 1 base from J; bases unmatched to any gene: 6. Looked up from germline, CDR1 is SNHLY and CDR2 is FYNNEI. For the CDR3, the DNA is TGTGCCAGCAGGGGGGACAGGGCGGGGAACACTGAAGCTTTCTTT. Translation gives CASRGDRAGNTEAFF.

CDR3 sequence reads: CASSLGASGRAYEQYF. In DNA form, the CDR3 reads TGCGCCAGCAGCTTGGGGGCTAGCGGGAGGGCCTACGAGCAGTACTTC. The chain combines TRBV5-1 with TRBJ2-7, with 12 bases fitting TRBD2. Germline lookup yields CDR1 SGHRS and CDR2 YFSETQ. V was pared by 0 bases and J by 2 bases, with 3 bases of the junction left unmatched. The CDR3 is 16 amino acids.

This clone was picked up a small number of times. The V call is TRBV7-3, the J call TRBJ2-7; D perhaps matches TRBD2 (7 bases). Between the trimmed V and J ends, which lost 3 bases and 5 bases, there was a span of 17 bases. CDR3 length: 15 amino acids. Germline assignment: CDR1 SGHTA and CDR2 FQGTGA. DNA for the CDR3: TGTGCCAGCAGCTTCTCCGGGGGGCTAGAGGACGAGCAGTACTTC. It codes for CASSFSGGLEDEQYF. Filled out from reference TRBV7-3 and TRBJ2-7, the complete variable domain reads GAGVSQTPSNKVTEKGKYVELRCDPISGHTALYWYRQSLGQGPEFLIYFQGTGAADDSGLPNDRFFAVRPEGSVSTLKIQRTERGDSAVYLCASSFSGGLEDEQYFGPGTRLTVT.

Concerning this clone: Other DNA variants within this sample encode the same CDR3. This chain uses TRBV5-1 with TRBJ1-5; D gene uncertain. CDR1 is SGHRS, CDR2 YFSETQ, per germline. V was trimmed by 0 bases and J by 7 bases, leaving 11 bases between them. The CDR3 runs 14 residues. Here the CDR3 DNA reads TGCGCCAGCAGCTTGGAGGGATTTAACCAGCCCCAGCATTTT. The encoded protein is CASSLEGFNQPQHF.

DNA of the CDR3: TGTGCCAGCAGCTTGGGGAGCGGGTATGTCAATGAGCAGTTCTTC. Encoded protein: CASSLGSGYVNEQFF. The chain employs TRBV3-1 (or the pseudogene TRBV3-2) and TRBJ2-1; maybe TRBD2 (6 bases). Trimming left V 5 bases short and J 6 bases short, with 17 bases between. There are 15 residues in the CDR3. The germline V gene encodes CDR1 LGHDT and CDR2 YNNKEL (reference sequence).

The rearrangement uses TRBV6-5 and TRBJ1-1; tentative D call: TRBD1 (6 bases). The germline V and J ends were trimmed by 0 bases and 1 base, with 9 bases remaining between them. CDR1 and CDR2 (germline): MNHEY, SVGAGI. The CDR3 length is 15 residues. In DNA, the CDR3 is TGTGCCAGCAGTTACTCCTCCAGGGGGAACACTGAAGCTTTCTTT. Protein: CASSYSSRGNTEAFF.

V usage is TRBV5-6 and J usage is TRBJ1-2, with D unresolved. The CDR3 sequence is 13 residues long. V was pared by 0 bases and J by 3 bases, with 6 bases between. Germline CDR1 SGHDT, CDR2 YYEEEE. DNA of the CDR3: TGTGCCAGCAGCTTGGACAGAGACTATGGCTACACCTTC. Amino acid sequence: CASSLDRDYGYTF.

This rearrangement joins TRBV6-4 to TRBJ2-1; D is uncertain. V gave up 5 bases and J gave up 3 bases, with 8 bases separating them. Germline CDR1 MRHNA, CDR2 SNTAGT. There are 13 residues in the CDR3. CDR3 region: CASSKYVYNEQFF. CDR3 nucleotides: TGTGCCAGCAGTAAGTATGTCTACAATGAGCAGTTCTTC.

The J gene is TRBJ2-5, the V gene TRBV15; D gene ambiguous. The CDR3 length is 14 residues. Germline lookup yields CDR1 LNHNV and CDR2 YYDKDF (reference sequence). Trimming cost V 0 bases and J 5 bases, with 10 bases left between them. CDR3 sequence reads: CATSRDPSRETQYF. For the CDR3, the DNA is TGTGCCACCAGCAGAGATCCCTCACGGGAGACCCAGTACTTC.